Sequencing of this TCR beta chain was carried out in a study of beta chain features in type 1 diabetes. Unmatched junction bases numbered 5, after V lost 3 bases and J lost 3 bases. Per germline, CDR1 SGHNT and CDR2 YYREEE (reference sequence). The CDR3 is made up of 16 amino acids. A few counts support this clone. Isolated RNA was reverse transcribed in full, so expressed TCRB transcripts were sequenced. Clones were sequenced by immunoSEQ multiplex PCR, and TCRdb holds only the in-frame ones, with some missing. The repertoire holds 200,000 to 250,000 clones, with 9.6% as singletons. The TCR comes from a woman aged 18-30 years in good health. The chain combines TRBV5-4 with TRBJ2-7; 14 bases align to TRBD2. Sequenced input: naive CD4+ T cells from blood. CDR3 region: CASSSGLAGDRYEQYF. DNA for the CDR3: TGTGCCAGCAGCTCGGGACTAGCGGGAGATCGCTACGAGCAGTACTTC.